This entry lists 24 T cell receptor beta chains sequenced from one sample in a study of early T cells in non-severe SARS-CoV-2 infection. Each CDR3 protein is one row after TCRdb ran MiXCR on the 5' RACE reads. The table includes tens of thousands of distinct CDR3 sequences, 4% detected once. Material: whole blood. The receptor set was obtained from an adult who was a healthcare worker with PCR-confirmed SARS-CoV-2 infection or an uninfected control (not recorded which).

This clonotype was counted only a few times. The CDR3 nucleotides are TGTGCCAGCAGCTTAGTCCCAGGGAACATACAAGAGACCCAGTACTTC. Translation: CASSLVPGNIQETQYF. J is TRBJ2-5 and V is TRBV11-1; D is perhaps TRBD1 (5 bases). The CDR3 length is 16 residues. The germline gives CDR1 SGHAT, CDR2 FQDESV (reference sequence). The germline V and J ends were trimmed by 1 base and 2 bases, with 14 bases remaining between them.

The table lists this clonotype with many counts. The chain joins TRBV7-9 to TRBJ2-7; D gene unclear. The CDR3 loop spans 11 amino acids. V was cut by 8 bases and J by 9 bases, with 14 bases left in between. Germline V gene sequence: CDR1 SEHNR, CDR2 FQNEAQ (reference sequence). CDR3 sequence reads: CASQTPSGQYF. In nucleotides, the CDR3 is TGTGCCAGCCAGACCCCATCGGGGCAGTACTTC.

For the CDR3, the DNA is TGTGCCAGCAGCCAAACGGGACGGGCAGTTTTATACGAGCAGTACTTC. Translation gives CASSQTGRAVLYEQYF. V usage is TRBV3-1 and J usage is TRBJ2-7; D tentatively reads TRBD1 or TRBD2 (5 bases each). Looked up from germline, CDR1 is LGHDT and CDR2 is YNNKEL (reference sequence). Trimming removed 2 bases at V and 4 bases at J, with 18 bases between. The length of the CDR3 is 16 residues.

This clonotype was counted only a few times. V and J are TRBV6-1 and TRBJ2-3, with TRBD2 matching 10 bases. The germline gives CDR1 MNHNS, CDR2 SASEGT. The ends lost 7 bases at V and 4 bases at J; junction bases unmatched: 8. The CDR3 contains 15 residues. CDR3 loop: CASISGGPLPDTQYF. CDR3 bases: TGTGCCAGCATTAGCGGGGGGCCTTTACCAGATACGCAGTATTTT.

This clonotype was detected only a few times. The chain recombines TRBV9 with TRBJ1-3, with 9 bases fitting TRBD1. This CDR3 has 15 residues. CDR1 is SGDLS, CDR2 YYNGEE, per germline. Trimming cost V 4 bases and J 4 bases; bases outside gene matches: 6. CDR3 loop: CASSPGQGVGNTIYF. The CDR3 nucleotides are TGTGCCAGCAGCCCGGGACAGGGAGTAGGAAACACCATATATTTT.

This clonotype was observed a few times. The chain links TRBV11-2 to TRBJ2-2; no definite D call. CDR3 length: 11 residues. In germline, CDR1 is SGHAT, CDR2 FQNNGV. V gave up 8 bases and J gave up 5 bases, with 6 bases separating them. DNA for the CDR3: TGTGCCAGCGGGCCTACCGGGGAGCTGTTTTTT. Translating gives CASGPTGELFF.

This clonotype has ten or more counts. The genes are TRBV7-6 and TRBJ2-7; 14 bases match TRBD2. The CDR3 totals 14 residues. The germline V gene has CDR1 SGHVS and CDR2 FNYEAQ. The J segment lost 5 bases and the V segment lost 5 bases, leaving 2 bases of the junction unmatched. The CDR3 sequence is CASSRGLAGDEQYF. CDR3 nucleotides: TGTGCCAGCAGCCGGGGACTAGCGGGAGACGAGCAGTACTTC.

This clonotype was counted ten times or more. The CDR3, as DNA: TGTGCCAGCTCAGGAACTAGAGGGGCGATCAATGAGCAGTTCTTC. Protein: CASSGTRGAINEQFF. The chain joins TRBV18 to TRBJ2-1; TRBD1 or TRBD2 may be the D gene (5 bases each). CDR1 KGHSH and CDR2 LQKENI come from the germline V gene. The CDR3 contains 15 residues. V lost 5 bases to trimming and J lost 6 bases, with 17 bases between them.

The table lists this clonotype with a few counts. This rearrangement joins TRBV10-3 to TRBJ1-6; no clear D gene. Trimming took 4 bases from V and 12 from J, leaving 7 bases between them. This CDR3 region has 11 residues. In germline, CDR1 is ENHRY, CDR2 SYGVKD. CDR3 amino acids: CAISGSGPLHF. The CDR3 bases are TGTGCCATCAGTGGGTCGGGACCCCTCCACTTT.

This clonotype was counted ten times or more. The V call is TRBV12-5, the J call TRBJ1-5; 7 nucleotides line up with TRBD1. The V segment lost 2 bases and the J segment 1 base; nucleotides outside the gene matches: 2. Germline CDR1 and CDR2: LGHNT and FRNRAP. The CDR3 has 15 amino acids. CDR3 in amino acids: CASGLPGQSNQPQHF. The CDR3 DNA sequence: TGTGCTAGTGGTTTGCCGGGACAGAGCAATCAGCCCCAGCATTTT.

Ten or more counts support this clonotype. This chain joins TRBV2 and TRBJ2-1, with 8 bases matching TRBD2. Trimming at V came to 5 bases and at J to 2 bases, leaving 8 bases not matched to a gene. This CDR3 contains 16 residues. Germline V gene lookup returns CDR1 SNHLY and CDR2 FYNNEI. Here the CDR3 reads CASSPQAGVAYNEQFF. CDR3 DNA sequence: TGTGCCAGCAGTCCCCAAGCGGGAGTGGCCTACAATGAGCAGTTCTTC.

This clonotype appeared a few times. This CDR3 reads CASSLGPVSYEQYF. The CDR3 coding sequence is TGTGCCAGCAGCCTCGGCCCGGTCTCCTACGAGCAGTACTTC. The chain combines TRBV11-2 with TRBJ2-7; no clear D. The V and J ends lost 5 bases and 0 bases respectively, with 11 bases between them. The V gene's germline CDR1 is SGHAT and CDR2 FQNNGV. CDR3 length equals 14 residues.

This clonotype was found many times. The rearrangement uses TRBV29-1 and TRBJ1-1, with a tentative D call TRBD1 (6 bases). The V and J ends lost 5 bases and 6 bases respectively, with 13 bases between them. Germline V CDR1 and CDR2: SQVTM, ANQGSEA. The length of the CDR3 is 12 residues. Here the CDR3 reads CSVLQGGAEAFF. In nucleotides, the CDR3 is TGCAGCGTTTTACAGGGCGGCGCTGAAGCTTTCTTT.

There are many counts of this clonotype. This chain links TRBV29-1 with TRBJ2-5; D is unresolved. The CDR3 has 14 residues. The germline V and J ends were trimmed by 4 bases and 1 base, with 13 bases remaining between them. Germline CDR1 is SQVTM and CDR2 is ANQGSEA. The DNA for the CDR3 is TGCAGCGTTGGCCCGGTTCGGACCCAAGAGACCCAGTACTTC. Translated, it gives CSVGPVRTQETQYF.

This clonotype was counted many times. The chain has TRBV6-5 and TRBJ1-4; D gene unclear. In germline, CDR1 is MNHEY, CDR2 SVGAGI. Trimming cost V 8 bases and J 0 bases, with 19 bases left between them. The CDR3 consists of 17 residues. Here the CDR3 DNA reads TGTGCCAGCGCAAAAGGACGGAAGGATGCAACTAATGAAAAACTGTTTTTT. This codes for CASAKGRKDATNEKLFF.

This clonotype has a count of ten or more. The gene calls are TRBV29-1 and TRBJ1-2, with TRBD1 identical over 8 bases. CDR1 and CDR2 (germline): SQVTM, ANQGSEA. The junction had 5 bases not matched to a gene; V was cut back by 7 bases and J by 7 bases. This CDR3 is built from 11 residues. The DNA for the CDR3 is TGCAGCGGGACCCAGGGGGCTGGCTACACCTTC. This translates into CSGTQGAGYTF. The full variable domain, in which reference TRBV29-1 and TRBJ1-2 provide the parts outside the CDR3, is SAVISQKPSRDICQRGTSLTIQCQVDSQVTMMFWYRQQPGQSLTLIATANQGSEATYESGFVIDKFPISRPNLTFSTLTVSNMSPEDSSIYLCSGTQGAGYTFGSGTRLTVV.

At least ten counts were recorded for this clonotype. The genes are TRBV30 and TRBJ2-5; no clear D gene. Germline V lookup: CDR1 GTSNPN, CDR2 SVGIG (reference sequence). V dropped 2 bases and J dropped 5 bases, with 12 bases sitting between them. The length of the CDR3 is 13 residues. The CDR3 loop reads CAWSSGPVETQYF. The CDR3, as DNA: TGTGCCTGGAGTTCTGGGCCCGTCGAGACCCAGTACTTC.

This clonotype was counted ten times or more. CDR3 sequence reads: CASSRLAGLDTQYF. In DNA, the CDR3 is TGTGCCAGCAGCAGACTAGCGGGGTTAGATACGCAGTATTTT. The chain employs TRBV2 and TRBJ2-3, with 11 bases aligning to TRBD2. The V and J ends lost 6 bases and 5 bases, in that order; junction bases with no gene match: 4. The CDR3 spans 14 residues. Germline CDR1 is SNHLY and CDR2 is FYNNEI.

A few counts support this clonotype. The rearrangement joins TRBV7-8 to TRBJ2-3; D is ambiguous. The CDR3 sequence is 17 residues long. Trimming removed 1 base from V and 0 bases from J, with 14 bases in between. CDR1 and CDR2 from the germline V gene are SGHVS and FQNEAQ. The CDR3: CASSLVGDFTSTDTQYF. The CDR3 DNA is TGTGCCAGCAGCTTAGTAGGTGACTTCACTAGCACAGATACGCAGTATTTT.

This chain links TRBV7-9 with TRBJ2-7; D possibly uses TRBD1 or TRBD2 (6 bases each). The CDR3 totals 13 residues. Germline V gene data show CDR1 as SEHNR and CDR2 as FQNEAQ (reference sequence). V was clipped by 4 bases and J by 6 bases, with 13 bases between them. The CDR3 nucleotides are TGTGCCAGCAGCTGGGGGGCAGGGGCCGAGCAGTACTTC. Its translation is CASSWGAGAEQYF.

This clonotype was seen at least ten times. The CDR3 DNA reads TGCGCCAGCAGCCCGACAGGGAGCGGGGTGAACACTGAAGCTTTCTTT. Residues: CASSPTGSGVNTEAFF. The V call is TRBV5-1, the J call TRBJ1-1; 7 bases map to TRBD1. Per the germline V gene, CDR1 is SGHRS and CDR2 is YFSETQ. V was pared by 4 bases and J by 0 bases, with 9 bases of the junction left unmatched. This CDR3 has 16 amino acids.

There are many counts of this clonotype. The CDR3 loop is CASSLNGRGTGELFF. The CDR3 DNA reads TGTGCCAGCAGCTTAAACGGGAGGGGCACCGGGGAGCTGTTTTTT. The chain has TRBV7-3 and TRBJ2-2; 8 nucleotides align to TRBD2. J gave up 4 bases and V 1 base, and 2 bases lay outside the gene matches. Germline V gives CDR1 SGHTA, CDR2 FQGTGA. The CDR3 is 15 amino acids.

This clonotype has ten or more counts. The rearrangement uses TRBV19 and TRBJ2-2; 8 nucleotides align to TRBD2. Looked up from germline, CDR1 is LNHDA and CDR2 is SQIVND (reference sequence). After removal of 6 bases from V and 4 bases from J, the junction contained 7 bases not matched to a gene. The CDR3 length is 15 residues. CDR3 residues: CASSFNGGATGELFF. The CDR3 DNA is TGTGCCAGTAGCTTTAACGGGGGGGCCACCGGGGAGCTGTTTTTT. Full variable domain (missing parts from reference TRBV19 and TRBJ2-2): DGGITQSPKYLFRKEGQNVTLSCEQNLNHDAMYWYRQDPGQGLRLIYYSQIVNDFQKGDIAEGYSVSREKKESFPLTVTSAQKNPTAFYLCASSFNGGATGELFFGEGSRLTVL.

This clonotype was recorded a few times. V usage is TRBV27 and J usage is TRBJ2-7; D not certain. Germline V CDR1 and CDR2: MNHEY, SMNVEV (reference sequence). The CDR3 spans 16 residues. The germline V and J ends were trimmed by 0 bases and 0 bases, with 12 bases remaining between them. For the CDR3, the DNA is TGTGCCAGCAGTTTATCGGCCCCCGAGAGCTCCTACGAGCAGTACTTC. Translated, it gives CASSLSAPESSYEQYF.